This T cell receptor beta chain was captured in a study of T cells in lung cancer brain metastases. Whole-study context: Between primary and metastasis resection, about 90% of the 20 patients were untreated. Median interval between primary and brain metastasis specimen acquisition was less than 400 days.

TCRdb keeps only in-frame clones here, not all; method: immunoSEQ multiplex PCR. This table holds fewer than 6,500 clones, 80% to 90% found once. About this clone itself: The antigen remains undetermined.

CDR3 size: 15 residues. V lost 3 bases and J lost 3; bases outside the gene matches: 8. Germline V gene data show CDR1 as SGHDT and CDR2 as YYEEEE. Broader study findings: Fragmented FFPE DNA may have left the infiltrating repertoire incompletely captured. Compared with paired primaries, brain metastases showed fewer unique productive clones (roughly 1,400 versus 4,700).

The receptor was derived from a man between 65 and 85 years old with non-small cell lung cancer. The chain joins TRBV5-6 to TRBJ2-7, with 8 nucleotides matching TRBD2. What was sequenced was tumor tissue from the primary lung tumor. CDR3 protein: CASSSPKRESYEQYF. The CDR3 DNA is TGTGCCAGCAGCTCCCCAAAGCGGGAGAGCTACGAGCAGTACTTC.